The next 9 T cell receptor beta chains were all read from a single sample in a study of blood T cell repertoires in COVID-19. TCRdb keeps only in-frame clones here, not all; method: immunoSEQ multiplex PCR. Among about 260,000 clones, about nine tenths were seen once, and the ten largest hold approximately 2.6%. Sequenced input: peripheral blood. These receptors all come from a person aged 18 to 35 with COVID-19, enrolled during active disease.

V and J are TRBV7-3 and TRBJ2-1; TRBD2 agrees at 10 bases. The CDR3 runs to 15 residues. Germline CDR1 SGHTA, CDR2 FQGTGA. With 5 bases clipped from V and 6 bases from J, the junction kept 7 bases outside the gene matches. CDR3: CASSLLAGASNEQFF. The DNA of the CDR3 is TGTGCCAGCAGCCTCCTAGCGGGAGCTAGCAATGAGCAGTTCTTC.

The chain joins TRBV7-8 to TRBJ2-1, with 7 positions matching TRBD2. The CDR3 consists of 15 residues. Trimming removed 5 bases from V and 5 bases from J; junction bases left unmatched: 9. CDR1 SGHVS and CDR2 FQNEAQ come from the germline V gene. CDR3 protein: CASSAGRDYHNEQFF. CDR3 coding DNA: TGTGCCAGCAGCGCTGGCCGGGACTATCACAATGAGCAGTTCTTC.

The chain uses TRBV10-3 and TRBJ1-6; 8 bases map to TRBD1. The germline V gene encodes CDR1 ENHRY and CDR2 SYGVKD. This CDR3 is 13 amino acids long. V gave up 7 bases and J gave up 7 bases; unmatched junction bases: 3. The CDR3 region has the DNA TGTGCCATCAAGGACAGGGACAATTCACCCCTCCACTTT. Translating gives CAIKDRDNSPLHF.

In nucleotides, the CDR3 is TGTGCCAGCAGTTTATTTGCGGGGGTAGGCACTGAAGCTTTCTTT. As protein: CASSLFAGVGTEAFF. The chain couples TRBV28 to TRBJ1-1; the D gene is possibly TRBD1 (5 bases). The germline V gene encodes CDR1 MDHEN and CDR2 SYDVKM. The CDR3 is 15 residues long. The V and J ends lost 1 base and 4 bases respectively, with 13 bases between them.

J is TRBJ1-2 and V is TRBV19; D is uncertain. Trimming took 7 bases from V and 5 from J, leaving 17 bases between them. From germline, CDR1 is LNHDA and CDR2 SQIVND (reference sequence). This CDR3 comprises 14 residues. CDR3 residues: CASNLMRSPYGYTF. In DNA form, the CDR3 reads TGTGCCAGTAATCTGATGCGGAGCCCATATGGCTACACCTTC.

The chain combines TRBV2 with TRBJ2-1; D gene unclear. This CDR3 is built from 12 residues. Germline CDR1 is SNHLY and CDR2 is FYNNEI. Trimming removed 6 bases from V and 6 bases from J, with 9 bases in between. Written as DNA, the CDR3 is TGTGCCAGCAGGGCCATGGCCAATGAGCAGTTCTTC. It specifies CASRAMANEQFF.

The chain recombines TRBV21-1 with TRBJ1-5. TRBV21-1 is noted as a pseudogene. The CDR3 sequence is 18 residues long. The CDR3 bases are TGTGCCAGCAGCAAGCTGGGAGAAATCCCATCGTGCAATCAGCCCCAGCATTTT. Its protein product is CASSKLGEIPSCNQPQHF.

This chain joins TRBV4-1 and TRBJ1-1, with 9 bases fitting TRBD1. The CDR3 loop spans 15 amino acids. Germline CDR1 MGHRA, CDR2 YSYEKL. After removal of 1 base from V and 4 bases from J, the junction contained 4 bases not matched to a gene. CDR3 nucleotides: TGCGCCAGCAGCCAAGGGGGACAGGGTACCACTGAAGCTTTCTTT. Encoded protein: CASSQGGQGTTEAFF.

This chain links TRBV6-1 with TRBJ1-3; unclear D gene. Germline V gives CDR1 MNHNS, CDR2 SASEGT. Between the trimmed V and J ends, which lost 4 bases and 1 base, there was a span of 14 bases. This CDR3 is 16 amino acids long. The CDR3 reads CASSVQSPASGNTIYF. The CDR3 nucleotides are TGTGCCAGCAGTGTACAGAGCCCAGCATCTGGAAACACCATATATTTT.